Reported below is one T cell receptor beta chain. The J segment lost 2 bases and the V segment lost 10 bases, leaving 8 bases of the junction unmatched. Germline CDR1 is SGHRS and CDR2 is YFSETQ. CDR3 length equals 14 residues. This record comes from a study of technical replicates of blood from a handful of donors. Here immunoSEQ multiplex PCR was the method, and the copy in TCRdb shows in-frame clones only, minus some. Among about 50,000 clones listed, nearly 95% were seen once. This chain uses TRBV5-1 with TRBJ2-1, with 8 bases that match TRBD2. The receptor was isolated from a human donor in good health. Some clones in this sample may be carry-over from other donors' samples. Sequencing used PBMCs. CDR3 sequence (DNA): TGCGCCGTCAAGGCGGGGGGAACCTACAATGAGCAGTTCTTC. This encodes CAVKAGGTYNEQFF.